This TCR beta chain was recorded in a study of tissue T cells after allogeneic stem cell transplantation. Time point indicated: mouse harvest day 7 after allogeneic transplant. The graft held 10^6 splenic CD5+ T cells and 10^7 T-cell-depleted bone marrow cells. CDR1 is SGHLS, CDR2 HYDKME, per germline. The V end lost 0 bases, the J end lost 0 bases, and 4 bases lay between the germline ends. The CDR3 is made up of 14 amino acids. Measured with immunoSEQ multiplex PCR; TCRdb has only the in-frame clones, and not every one. The sample carries some 10,000 clones, roughly two fifths recorded once. The study's findings and limits: Tissue-detected TCR repertoire was only partly captured by blood and spleen T cells.

This clone was counted only a few times. The antigen remains undetermined. Each gene name is a mouse one. Read coverage stops 1 residue before the CDR3 terminus; the germline J gene supplies the remainder. This chain uses TRBV12-2 with TRBJ2-2; D is undetermined. This TCR came from a female BALB/c mouse given C57BL/6 T cells with graft-versus-host disease after an allogeneic hematopoietic cell transplant. The specimen was skin. The CDR3 loop reads CASSLDTNTGQLYF. Partial CDR3 DNA: TGTGCCAGCTCTCTCGATACAAACACCGGGCAGCTCTAC.